The present T cell receptor (beta chain) was sequenced within a study of memory CD4+ T cells and cytomegalovirus serostatus. Study-wide results and limits: Repertoires predicted CMV serostatus with median bootstrapped AUC of roughly 0.96.

As processed by the authors: After removing out-of-frame reads, 2,204,828 distinct TCRbeta sequences remained. Assay used: immunoSEQ multiplex PCR; TCRdb lists only in-frame clones, some missing. The V and J calls and the clone size are those of that table, but D and trimming were determined from the DNA. The sample gives around 99,000 clones, roughly 80% of which show up once; approximately 4% is in the top ten. Regarding this clone: The target antigen is unknown.

Germline-derived CDR1 and CDR2 are LGHNT and FRNRAP. Trimming took 6 bases from V and 0 from J, leaving 10 bases between them. This CDR3 has 14 amino acids. Single viable CD3+CD4+CD8-CD45RO+ cells were sorted as the memory CD4+ T cells. CD4+ T cells were isolated by positive magnetic selection. Sequenced input: memory CD4+ T cells from blood. This chain links TRBV12-5 with TRBJ2-3; possible D gene TRBD2, 6 bases. The TCR originated in an adult in good health and CMV-seropositive. In nucleotides, the CDR3 is TGTGCTAGTGGAGGAGGGGCTAGCACAGATACGCAGTATTTT. It encodes CASGGGASTDTQYF.